Listed here are 26 T cell receptor beta chains from one sample, sequenced in a study of vaccination and CD4 T cells after COVID-19. Which antigens these TCRs recognize remains unknown. The assay that was used to sequence DNA from cultured CD4+ T cells was the Oncomine TCR Beta short-read assay. MiXCR was run by TCRdb on the PCR reads, yielding one entry per CDR3 protein. The table has tens of thousands of distinct CDR3 sequences, approximately 38% seen once. Time point meaning: late sampling 161 to 241 days after vaccination in a few convalescent patients. Treatment specified: roughly nine-day PBMC culture with coronavirus spike peptide pools or control peptides (ViraFEST assay). Sequencing was performed on CD4+ T cells from blood, cultured in vitro, taken about 7 months after SARS-CoV-2 vaccination. Every receptor here comes from a human donor who had recovered from COVID-19.

J is TRBJ1-1 and V is TRBV7-9, with TRBD1 identical over 7 bases. This CDR3 is built from 14 residues. From germline, CDR1 is SEHNR and CDR2 FQNEAQ (reference sequence). Unmatched junction bases numbered 5, after V lost 6 bases and J lost 1 base. CDR3 in amino acids: CASRFGTENTEAFF. In DNA, the CDR3 is TGTGCCAGCAGATTCGGGACAGAGAACACTGAAGCTTTCTTT.

Concerning this clonotype itself: The DNA is omitted, as the CDR3 cannot be located on it reliably, and the CDR3 follows TCRdb's listing. V gene TRBV7-5 combines with J gene TRBJ1-1; the D segment call TRBD1 is taken from the table without a DNA check. TRBV7-5 is a pseudogene. 16 amino acids form the CDR3, both terminal residues included. CDR3 residues: CISVSEDGRGDTEAFF.

The count of this clonotype is one. This rearrangement joins TRBV6-2 or TRBV6-3 to TRBJ2-7; D perhaps matches TRBD1 (5 bases). From germline, CDR1 is MNHEY and CDR2 SVGEGT. The CDR3 covers 13 residues. V was trimmed by 6 bases and J by 4 bases, leaving 13 bases between them. In nucleotides, the CDR3 is TGTGCCAGCAGGGGCGGACACTCATACGAGCAGTACTTC. It translates to CASRGGHSYEQYF.

The chain couples TRBV10-3 to TRBJ1-1; 8 bases fit TRBD1. Germline V CDR1 and CDR2: ENHRY, SYGVKD. V dropped 6 bases and J dropped 1; count of bases not matched to a gene: 10. The CDR3 consists of 16 residues. The CDR3 DNA is TGTGCCATCAGGGACAGGGAGGGTATATCGAACACTGAAGCTTTCTTT. Translation: CAIRDREGISNTEAFF.

The chain has TRBV7-3 and TRBJ1-1, with D perhaps matching TRBD1 (5 bases). The CDR3 runs 13 residues. Germline lookup yields CDR1 SGHTA and CDR2 FQGTGA. The germline V and J ends were trimmed by 5 bases and 1 base, with 8 bases remaining between them. The CDR3 loop reads CASSVQENTEAFF. Here the CDR3 DNA reads TGTGCCAGCAGCGTACAGGAGAACACTGAAGCTTTCTTT.

The rearrangement uses TRBV7-8 and TRBJ1-2, with TRBD1 matching 8 bases. This CDR3 region has 14 residues. CDR1 SGHVS and CDR2 FQNEAQ come from the germline V gene. V shed 2 bases and J 3 bases; nucleotides not matched to a gene: 2. In DNA form, the CDR3 reads TGTGCCAGCAGCTTACAGGGGGCGGACTATGGCTACACCTTC. This codes for CASSLQGADYGYTF.

The chain recombines TRBV6-1 with TRBJ1-2; 8 bases agree with TRBD1. This CDR3 region has 15 residues. V lost 6 bases and J lost 0; bases outside the gene matches: 6. Germline CDR1 MNHNS, CDR2 SASEGT. The CDR3 is CASSRQGTTNYGYTF. The CDR3 DNA reads TGTGCCAGCAGCAGACAGGGGACTACTAACTATGGCTACACCTTC.

The V and J genes are TRBV20-1 and TRBJ2-7; 9 bases line up with TRBD2. The V and J ends lost 0 bases and 4 bases, in that order; junction bases with no gene match: 7. CDR3 length: 15 residues. Germline assignment: CDR1 DFQATT and CDR2 SNEGSKA (reference sequence). The CDR3 is CSARDRVTSGYEQYF. The CDR3 DNA reads as TGCAGTGCTAGAGATCGTGTGACTAGCGGATACGAGCAGTACTTC.

The genes are TRBV7-6 and TRBJ2-7; 10 bases match TRBD2. CDR3 length equals 19 residues. Germline values: CDR1 SGHVS, CDR2 FNYEAQ. The V and J ends lost 5 bases and 5 bases, in that order; junction bases with no gene match: 21. CDR3 sequence: CASSRRPFFSSGSVNEQYF. The CDR3 nucleotides read TGTGCCAGCAGCCGCAGACCCTTCTTTTCTAGCGGGAGTGTCAACGAGCAGTACTTC.

The chain is built from TRBV7-9 and TRBJ2-5; 10 positions match TRBD1. Germline V CDR1 and CDR2: SEHNR, FQNEAQ (reference sequence). The V segment lost 3 bases and the J segment 5 bases; nucleotides outside the gene matches: 6. The CDR3 has 15 amino acids. The CDR3 DNA sequence: TGTGCCAGCAGCTTGACAGGGGGCGATGAGGAGACCCAGTACTTC. This translates into CASSLTGGDEETQYF.

The chain has TRBV20-1 and TRBJ2-5, with 10 positions matching TRBD2. The V gene's germline CDR1 is DFQATT and CDR2 SNEGSKA (reference sequence). V shed 6 bases and J 2 bases; nucleotides not matched to a gene: 6. The CDR3 contains 14 residues. CDR3 protein: CSAPLAGKQETQYF. The CDR3 DNA reads TGCAGTGCCCCACTAGCGGGAAAACAAGAGACCCAGTACTTC.

The rearrangement joins TRBV6-1 to TRBJ2-7, with D perhaps given as TRBD1 or TRBD2 (6 bases each). The CDR3 has 16 amino acids. The V end lost 6 bases, the J end lost 2 bases, and 20 bases lay between the germline ends. Germline CDR1 MNHNS, CDR2 SASEGT. CDR3 DNA: TGTGCCAGCAGGGACACGGGGGCAGGGTATACCTACGAGCAGTACTTC. It specifies CASRDTGAGYTYEQYF.

This clonotype has just a few counts. This rearrangement joins TRBV7-2 to TRBJ1-6, with D possibly matching TRBD1 (5 bases). Trimming shortened V by 8 bases and J by 6 bases, and 17 bases separated the two germline ends. The CDR3 has 15 amino acids. Germline CDR1 reads SGHTA; CDR2 reads FQGNSA. The CDR3 DNA reads TGTGCCAGCGTGCTCCGGGACCGATTTAATTCACCCCTCCACTTT. Protein: CASVLRDRFNSPLHF.

The V call is TRBV19, the J call TRBJ1-2, with 11 bases identical to TRBD1. The CDR3 has 17 amino acids. CDR1 LNHDA and CDR2 SQIVND come from the germline V gene (reference sequence). V lost 3 bases, J lost 7 bases, and 13 bases stayed unmatched. The CDR3 reads CASSIPPGQGALSGYTF. CDR3 nucleotides: TGTGCCAGTAGTATCCCACCCGGACAGGGGGCTTTGAGTGGCTACACCTTC.

This chain uses TRBV20-1 with TRBJ1-6; D is perhaps TRBD1 (6 bases). Germline CDR1 reads DFQATT; CDR2 reads SNEGSKA (reference sequence). Trimming removed 0 bases at V and 2 bases at J, with 17 bases between. The CDR3 has 18 residues. DNA of the CDR3: TGCAGTGCTAGAGATTTGGGGGGCCTCACCCCCTATAATTCACCCCTCCACTTT. Translation gives CSARDLGGLTPYNSPLHF.

The rearrangement joins TRBV28 to TRBJ1-5, with 8 bases lining up with TRBD1. V dropped 6 bases and J dropped 6; count of bases not matched to a gene: 10. The CDR3 runs 15 residues. Per germline, CDR1 MDHEN and CDR2 SYDVKM. For the CDR3, the DNA is TGTGCCAGCAGCCCCGACAGGGGTGTAAGTCAGCCCCAGCATTTT. Amino acid sequence: CASSPDRGVSQPQHF.

The V call is TRBV28, the J call TRBJ2-2; 10 bases agree with TRBD1. There are 14 residues in the CDR3. The V gene end was trimmed by 4 bases and the J gene end by 7 bases; junction bases not matched to a gene: 3. Germline-derived CDR1 and CDR2 are MDHEN and SYDVKM. CDR3 sequence (DNA): TGTGCCAGCAGTTCGACAGGGGGCGGCGGGGAGCTGTTTTTT. It is translated as CASSSTGGGGELFF.

The chain recombines TRBV28 with TRBJ2-7, with TRBD2 identical over 12 bases. V shed 5 bases and J 7 bases; nucleotides not matched to a gene: 6. The CDR3 is 14 amino acids. Germline V gene sequence: CDR1 MDHEN, CDR2 SYDVKM. The DNA for the CDR3 is TGTGCCAGCAGTCCTGGACTAGCGGGATCTGAGCAGTACTTC. It specifies CASSPGLAGSEQYF.

The chain links TRBV27 to TRBJ2-3, with D maybe TRBD1 (6 bases). The CDR3 runs to 14 residues. Germline values: CDR1 MNHEY, CDR2 SMNVEV (reference sequence). V lost 8 bases and J 2 bases, leaving 14 bases between the germline ends. The CDR3 sequence is CASSDRPNTDTQYF. The DNA of the CDR3 is TGTGCCAGCTCTGACAGGCCCAACACAGATACGCAGTATTTT.

This clonotype has just a few counts. This rearrangement joins TRBV20-1 to TRBJ2-1; 8 bases agree with TRBD1. The CDR3 spans 15 residues. V shed 0 bases and J 7 bases; nucleotides not matched to a gene: 8. Germline CDR1 and CDR2: DFQATT and SNEGSKA (reference sequence). CDR3 in DNA: TGCAGTGCTAGAGATCTGGGCAGGGGGCAAAATGAGCAGTTCTTC. Translated: CSARDLGRGQNEQFF.

The chain couples TRBV7-2 to TRBJ1-5; D gene unclear. The CDR3 covers 16 residues. In germline, CDR1 is SGHTA, CDR2 FQGNSA. V lost 5 bases and J 0 bases, leaving 14 bases between the germline ends. The CDR3 protein is CASSPSGYISNQPQHF. CDR3 bases: TGTGCCAGCAGCCCCTCGGGGTACATTAGCAATCAGCCCCAGCATTTT.

The rearrangement uses TRBV7-2 and TRBJ2-1; TRBD1 aligns across 9 bases. This CDR3 comprises 15 residues. Germline assignment: CDR1 SGHTA and CDR2 FQGNSA. Losses at the gene ends were 3 bases for V and 1 base for J; bases not matched to a gene: 1. CDR3 bases: TGTGCCAGCAGCTTCGACAGGGGGTCCTACAATGAGCAGTTCTTC. Residues: CASSFDRGSYNEQFF.

The chain recombines TRBV7-9 with TRBJ2-1; 11 nucleotides match TRBD2. CDR3 length: 17 residues. Germline-derived CDR1 and CDR2 are SEHNR and FQNEAQ (reference sequence). The junction had 11 bases not matched to a gene; V was cut back by 5 bases and J by 5 bases. In DNA, the CDR3 is TGTGCCAGCAGCGGATCCTCGGGACTAGCGGAAGACAATGAGCAGTTCTTC. As protein: CASSGSSGLAEDNEQFF.

A few counts support this clonotype. The V call is TRBV15, the J call TRBJ2-5; D gene uncertain. The CDR3 length is 14 residues. The germline V and J ends were trimmed by 3 bases and 0 bases, with 8 bases remaining between them. Germline assignment: CDR1 LNHNV and CDR2 YYDKDF (reference sequence). The CDR3 here is CATSRGGDQETQYF. Here the CDR3 DNA reads TGTGCCACCAGCAGGGGTGGGGACCAAGAGACCCAGTACTTC.

Only a few counts were recorded for this clonotype. V usage is TRBV20-1 and J usage is TRBJ1-1, with D unresolved. Trimming left V 0 bases short and J 7 bases short, with 6 bases between. The CDR3 is 11 amino acids. Looked up from germline, CDR1 is DFQATT and CDR2 is SNEGSKA (reference sequence). The chain's CDR3 is CSAREAYEAFF. The CDR3 DNA is TGCAGTGCTAGAGAGGCGTATGAAGCTTTCTTT.

This clonotype has more than one count but fewer than ten. The chain recombines TRBV20-1 with TRBJ1-2, with unresolved D. Germline lookup yields CDR1 DFQATT and CDR2 SNEGSKA (reference sequence). The V end lost 1 base, the J end lost 4 bases, and 13 bases lay between the germline ends. This CDR3 is 14 amino acids long. The CDR3 DNA follows: TGCAGTGCTAGAGTAGGGCCGTTGATCTATGGCTACACCTTC. The encoded protein is CSARVGPLIYGYTF.